Presented here are 10 T cell receptor beta chains from one specimen sequenced in a study of T cell responses to AZD1222 COVID-19 vaccine. The assay was immunoSEQ multiplex PCR, and TCRdb's table has in-frame clones only and misses some. Here the sample spans roughly 110,000 clones, roughly 85% being singletons. The sequenced sample was peripheral blood, obtained 28 days after the second AZD1222 dose. These receptors were taken from an adult who received the AZD1222 COVID-19 vaccine.

The rearrangement joins TRBV18 to TRBJ1-6, with D perhaps matching TRBD1 (6 bases). This CDR3 is built from 14 residues. V was trimmed by 3 bases and J by 6 bases, leaving 9 bases between them. Germline values: CDR1 KGHSH, CDR2 LQKENI. Here the CDR3 reads CASSPLDSNSPLHF. CDR3 sequence (DNA): TGTGCCAGCTCACCCCTGGACAGTAATTCACCCCTCCACTTT.

V usage is TRBV7-8 and J usage is TRBJ2-2, with TRBD1 identical over 9 bases. Germline V lookup: CDR1 SGHVS, CDR2 FQNEAQ. The CDR3 contains 16 residues. The trim removed 5 bases at V and 5 bases at J, leaving 9 bases unmatched. CDR3 sequence (DNA): TGTGCCAGCAGCCCTCGACCGGACAGGGGTACCGGGGAGCTGTTTTTT. As protein: CASSPRPDRGTGELFF.

This clone was observed a single time. The CDR3: CASSRRGSTEAFF. CDR3 in DNA: TGTGCCAGTAGCCGGAGGGGGTCCACTGAAGCTTTCTTT. This chain uses TRBV19 with TRBJ1-1, with D tentatively TRBD1 (6 bases). The germline CDR1 and CDR2 sequences are LNHDA and SQIVND (reference sequence). The CDR3 consists of 13 residues. Trimming removed 6 bases at V and 4 bases at J, with 12 bases between.

The chain uses TRBV28 and TRBJ1-6; a possible D gene is TRBD1 (5 bases). The CDR3 contains 14 residues. Germline lookup yields CDR1 MDHEN and CDR2 SYDVKM. V lost 7 bases and J 7 bases, leaving 14 bases between the germline ends. The CDR3: CASKGGTGNSPLHF. The CDR3 nucleotides are TGTGCCAGCAAAGGAGGGACGGGGAATTCACCCCTCCACTTT.

The rearrangement links TRBV28 to TRBJ1-2; possible D gene TRBD1, 6 bases. CDR1 and CDR2 (germline): MDHEN, SYDVKM. V was clipped by 3 bases and J by 8 bases, with 13 bases between them. The CDR3 consists of 13 residues. CDR3 residues: CASSFPGQYGYTF. The CDR3, as DNA: TGTGCCAGCAGTTTCCCCGGACAGTACGGCTACACCTTC.

The rearrangement uses TRBV5-1 and TRBJ1-4; D gene unclear. Germline V gene data show CDR1 as SGHRS and CDR2 as YFSETQ. The CDR3 is made up of 14 amino acids. With 4 bases removed from V and 4 bases from J, the gap between germline ends came to 11 bases. CDR3 amino acids: CASSMTGRNEKLFF. CDR3 in DNA: TGCGCCAGCAGCATGACGGGCCGTAATGAAAAACTGTTTTTT.

V and J are TRBV2 and TRBJ2-2; 10 nucleotides align to TRBD1. Per germline, CDR1 SNHLY and CDR2 FYNNEI. The J segment lost 4 bases and the V segment lost 6 bases, leaving 5 bases of the junction unmatched. The CDR3 has 15 residues. In DNA, the CDR3 is TGTGCCAGCAGGCGACAGGGGGCAGGCACCGGGGAGCTGTTTTTT. This translates into CASRRQGAGTGELFF.

The chain has TRBV9 and TRBJ2-5, with unresolved D. V lost 1 base and J 0 bases, leaving 7 bases between the germline ends. CDR1 SGDLS and CDR2 YYNGEE come from the germline V gene. The CDR3 is 14 residues long. The CDR3: CASSVLGNQETQYF. CDR3 nucleotide sequence: TGTGCCAGCAGCGTATTAGGGAACCAAGAGACCCAGTACTTC.

In regard to this clone: The sample contains more than one DNA sequence encoding this CDR3. The V call is TRBV28, the J call TRBJ2-7; no reliable D call. V shed 5 bases and J shed 3 bases, with 5 bases lying between them. The CDR3 totals 11 residues. Germline V gene data show CDR1 as MDHEN and CDR2 as SYDVKM. CDR3 nucleotides: TGTGCCAGCAGTCTTAACTACGAGCAGTACTTC. Translation: CASSLNYEQYF.

A word on this clone: This same CDR3 is encoded by further DNA sequences in the sample. The rearrangement uses TRBV12-3 or TRBV12-4 and TRBJ2-5; unclear D gene. CDR3 size: 11 residues. Trimming removed 3 bases from V and 4 bases from J, with 3 bases in between. CDR3: CASSFGETQYF. The DNA for the CDR3 is TGTGCCAGCAGTTTCGGAGAGACCCAGTACTTC.